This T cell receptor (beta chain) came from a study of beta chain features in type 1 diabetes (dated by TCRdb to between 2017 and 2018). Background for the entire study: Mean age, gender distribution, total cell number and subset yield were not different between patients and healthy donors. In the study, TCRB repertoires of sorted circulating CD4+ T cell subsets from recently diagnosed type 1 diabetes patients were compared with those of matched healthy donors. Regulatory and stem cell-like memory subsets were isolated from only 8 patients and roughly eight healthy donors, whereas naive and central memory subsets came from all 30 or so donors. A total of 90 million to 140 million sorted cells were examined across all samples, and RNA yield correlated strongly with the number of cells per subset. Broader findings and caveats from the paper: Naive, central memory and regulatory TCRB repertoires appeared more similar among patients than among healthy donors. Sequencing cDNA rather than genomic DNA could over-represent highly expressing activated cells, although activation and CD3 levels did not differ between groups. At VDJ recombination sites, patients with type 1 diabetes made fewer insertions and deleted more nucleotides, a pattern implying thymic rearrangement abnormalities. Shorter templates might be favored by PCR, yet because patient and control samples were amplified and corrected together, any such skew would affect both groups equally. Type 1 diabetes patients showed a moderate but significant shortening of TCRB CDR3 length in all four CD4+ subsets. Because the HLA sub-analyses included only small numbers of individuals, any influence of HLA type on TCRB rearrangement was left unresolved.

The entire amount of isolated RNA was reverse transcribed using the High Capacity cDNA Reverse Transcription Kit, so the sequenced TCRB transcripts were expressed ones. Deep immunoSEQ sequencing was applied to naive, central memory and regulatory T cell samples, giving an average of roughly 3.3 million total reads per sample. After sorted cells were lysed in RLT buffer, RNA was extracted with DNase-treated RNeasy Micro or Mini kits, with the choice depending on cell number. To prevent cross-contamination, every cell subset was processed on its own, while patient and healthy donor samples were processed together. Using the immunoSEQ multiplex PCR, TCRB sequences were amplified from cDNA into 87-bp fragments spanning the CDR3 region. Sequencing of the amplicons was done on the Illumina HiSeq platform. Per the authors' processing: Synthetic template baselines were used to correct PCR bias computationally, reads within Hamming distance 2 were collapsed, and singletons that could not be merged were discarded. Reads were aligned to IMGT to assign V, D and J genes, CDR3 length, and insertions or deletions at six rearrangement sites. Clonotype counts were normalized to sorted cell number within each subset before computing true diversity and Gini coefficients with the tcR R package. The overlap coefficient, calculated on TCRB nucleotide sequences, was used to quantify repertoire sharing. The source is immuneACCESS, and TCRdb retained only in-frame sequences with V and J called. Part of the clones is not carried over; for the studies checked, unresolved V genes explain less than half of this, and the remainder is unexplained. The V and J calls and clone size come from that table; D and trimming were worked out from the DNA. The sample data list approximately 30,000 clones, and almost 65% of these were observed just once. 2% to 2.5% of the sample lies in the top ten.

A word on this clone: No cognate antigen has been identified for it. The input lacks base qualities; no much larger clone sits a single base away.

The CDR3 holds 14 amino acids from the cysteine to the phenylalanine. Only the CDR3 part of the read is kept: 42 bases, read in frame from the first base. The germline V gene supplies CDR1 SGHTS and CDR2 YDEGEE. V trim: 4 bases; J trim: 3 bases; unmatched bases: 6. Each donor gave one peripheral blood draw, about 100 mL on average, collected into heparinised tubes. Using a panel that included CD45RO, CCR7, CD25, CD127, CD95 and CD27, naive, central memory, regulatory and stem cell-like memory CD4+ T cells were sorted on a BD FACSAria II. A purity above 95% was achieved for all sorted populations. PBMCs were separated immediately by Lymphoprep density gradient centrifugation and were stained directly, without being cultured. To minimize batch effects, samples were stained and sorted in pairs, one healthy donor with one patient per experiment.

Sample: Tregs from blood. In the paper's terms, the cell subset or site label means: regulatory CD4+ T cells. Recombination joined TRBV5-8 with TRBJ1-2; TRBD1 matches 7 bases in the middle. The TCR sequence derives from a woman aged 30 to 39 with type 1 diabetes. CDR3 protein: CASSMTGLDYGYTF. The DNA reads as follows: TGTGCCAGCAGCATGACAGGGCTGGACTATGGCTACACCTTC.